The rows below give T cell receptor beta chains drawn from one sample of a study of blood T cell repertoires in COVID-19. The method was immunoSEQ multiplex PCR; TCRdb's version includes in-frame clones alone and lacks a portion of them. The sample consists of 150,000 to 200,000 clones, roughly 89% of them appearing once. Sequencing was carried out using peripheral blood. The receptors stem from a man aged 40-49 years with acute or convalescent COVID-19. Both conserved end residues are part of each CDR3. The order of the fields is D gene, J gene, V gene, CDR3 protein. D genes are given only for firm matches.

>TRBD1|TRBJ2-2|TRBV7-6
CASSSPTGVVTGELFF
>NA|TRBJ1-1|TRBV11-2
CASSLDGGLRKAFF
>TRBD1|TRBJ2-7|TRBV4-1
CASSQGTGHEQYF
>NA|TRBJ2-6|TRBV2
CASSTDNSGANVLTF
>NA|TRBJ2-5|TRBV6-2/TRBV6-3
CASSFSRSQETQYF
>TRBD1|TRBJ1-1|TRBV30
CALGQGWGGESENTEAFF
>NA|TRBJ2-7|TRBV7-8
CASSFERVESSYEQYF
>TRBD1|TRBJ1-6|TRBV7-3
CASSVDRGSPLHF
>NA|TRBJ1-5|TRBV7-2
CASSLSGRGNQPQHF
>TRBD1|TRBJ1-1|TRBV5-1
CASSLTGGDTEAFF
>TRBD1|TRBJ1-5|TRBV19
CASDRGNQPQHF
>NA|TRBJ1-6|TRBV7-2
CASSLGGSNSLLHF
>NA|TRBJ2-3|TRBV6-5
CASSYSNAGTQYF
>TRBD1|TRBJ1-2|TRBV2
CASSENRGRGYTF
>NA|TRBJ2-1|TRBV18
CASSLLYNEQFF
>TRBD1|TRBJ1-6|TRBV7-9
CASSLGDSNSPLHF
>TRBD1|TRBJ1-6|TRBV4-2
CASSQETGGGYNSPLHF
>NA|TRBJ1-1|TRBV12-3/TRBV12-4
CASSFSHSEAFF
>TRBD1|TRBJ1-1|TRBV10-3
CAIRPGQGSTEAFF
>NA|TRBJ2-7|TRBV7-2
CASSSARVAGEQYF
>NA|TRBJ1-1|TRBV28
CASSLRVSGNTEAFF
>NA|TRBJ1-1|TRBV7-2
CASSLVGGQATRGAFF
>NA|TRBJ1-2|TRBV5-1
CASSLGGYGYTF
>NA|TRBJ2-1|TRBV27
CASSLSRVHDEQFF
>NA|TRBJ1-2|TRBV7-2
CASSLDSFYGYTF
>NA|TRBJ1-5|TRBV3-1/TRBV3-2
CAKTTPGSNQPQHF
>TRBD2|TRBJ2-3|TRBV11-2
CASSLGAGGPTDTQYF
>TRBD2|TRBJ2-4|TRBV5-4
CASSLDAGGPKNIQYF
>TRBD1|TRBJ1-4|TRBV28
CASSFGGAGQGTEKLFF
>NA|TRBJ2-2|TRBV9
CASSVQDYSLPGELFF
>TRBD1|TRBJ1-2|TRBV5-1
CASSWRTGAQYTF
>TRBD2|TRBJ2-3|TRBV7-2
CASSELAGDGNTQYF
>TRBD1|TRBJ2-7|TRBV5-6
CASRQRSGTGGRYEQYF
>NA|TRBJ1-1|TRBV5-6
CASSMTINTEAFF
>NA|TRBJ1-1|TRBV5-1
CASSSGGPTEAFF
>TRBD1|TRBJ1-2|TRBV30
CAWSPDRTYGYTF
>NA|TRBJ1-6|TRBV5-1
CASSLDADPSPLHF
>TRBD2|TRBJ2-1|TRBV19
CASSVAGLSYNEQFF
>TRBD1|TRBJ2-3|TRBV7-2
CASSMDRGGTDTQYF
>NA|TRBJ1-4|TRBV7-9
CASSLVASVTNEKLFF